The 27 T cell receptor beta chains reported below all come from one sample, sequenced in a study of T cell responses to AZD1222 COVID-19 vaccine. The method was immunoSEQ multiplex PCR; TCRdb's version includes in-frame clones alone and lacks a portion of them. The sample lists 99,000 or so clones, around nine tenths occurring once. The sample was peripheral blood, taken 28 days after the second dose of the MenACWY control vaccine. These receptors were collected from an adult who received the MenACWY meningococcal vaccine as a control.

This sequence joins TRBV4-3 and TRBJ1-6, with TRBD1 as a possible D gene (5 bases). V was cut by 1 base and J by 10 bases, with 20 bases left in between. CDR1 is LGHNA and CDR2 is YSLEER in the germline V gene. The CDR3 is 17 amino acids. Here the CDR3 DNA reads TGCGCCAGCAGCCAAGGGGGGTCCAGGGTGGCGAACTCACCCCTCCACTTT. Translating gives CASSQGGSRVANSPLHF.

The J gene is TRBJ1-2, the V gene TRBV12-3 or TRBV12-4, with D possibly being TRBD1 (6 bases). Trimming removed 6 bases at V and 4 bases at J, with 9 bases between. The CDR3 loop spans 12 amino acids. The CDR3 sequence is CASSSTGYGYTF. In DNA, the CDR3 is TGTGCCAGCAGCTCGACAGGCTATGGCTACACCTTC.

V gene TRBV30 combines with J gene TRBJ1-2; D is ambiguous. Trimming took 2 bases from V and 4 from J, leaving 8 bases between them. This CDR3 contains 12 residues. Germline-derived CDR1 and CDR2 are GTSNPN and SVGIG (reference sequence). The DNA of the CDR3 is TGTGCCTGGAGTTTCCGGGGCTATGGCTACACCTTC. Translating gives CAWSFRGYGYTF.

The rearrangement joins TRBV5-1 to TRBJ2-1; 9 bases align to TRBD2. The CDR3 loop spans 15 amino acids. From germline, CDR1 is SGHRS and CDR2 YFSETQ. V gave up 3 bases and J gave up 4 bases; unmatched junction bases: 5. In nucleotides, the CDR3 is TGCGCCAGCAGCTACGCGGGGGGGCAGTACAATGAGCAGTTCTTC. Its protein is CASSYAGGQYNEQFF.

This rearrangement joins TRBV4-2 to TRBJ2-7; 9 bases map to TRBD2. V gave up 1 base and J gave up 2 bases; unmatched junction bases: 6. CDR3 length equals 16 residues. Germline V gene data show CDR1 as LGHNA and CDR2 as YNFKEQ. The CDR3 DNA reads as TGTGCCAGCAGCCAAGGTACGGGACTAGCCGCCTACGAGCAGTACTTC. This encodes CASSQGTGLAAYEQYF.

This chain uses TRBV4-2 with TRBJ2-1; 7 nucleotides line up with TRBD1. Germline-derived CDR1 and CDR2 are LGHNA and YNFKEQ. CDR3 length: 13 residues. The trim removed 8 bases at V and 4 bases at J, leaving 5 bases unmatched. The CDR3 loop reads CASRDSDYNEQFF. As DNA, the CDR3 is TGTGCCAGCCGGGACAGTGATTACAATGAGCAGTTCTTC.

DNA of the CDR3: TGTGCCAGTAGTATACCGGGACAGGGGCGCGAAGGCTACACCTTC. Protein product: CASSIPGQGREGYTF. The J gene is TRBJ1-2, the V gene TRBV19; 10 bases agree with TRBD1. V gave up 2 bases and J gave up 8 bases; unmatched junction bases: 8. The CDR3 is 15 residues long. Germline CDR1 reads LNHDA; CDR2 reads SQIVND (reference sequence).

The rearrangement uses TRBV5-1 and TRBJ2-3, with 7 bases fitting TRBD1. V dropped 6 bases and J dropped 3; count of bases not matched to a gene: 13. CDR1 is SGHRS, CDR2 YFSETQ, per germline. CDR3 length: 16 residues. CDR3 in amino acids: CASTPLTGFGTDTQYF. The DNA for the CDR3 is TGCGCCAGCACCCCCTTGACAGGGTTTGGGACAGATACGCAGTATTTT.

This clone was observed a few times. The rearrangement uses TRBV18 and TRBJ2-2; weak D call: TRBD1 (6 bases). The CDR3 extends over 15 amino acids. Germline lookup yields CDR1 KGHSH and CDR2 LQKENI. V lost 5 bases and J 7 bases, leaving 17 bases between the germline ends. The CDR3 loop reads CASSSSQGIGGELFF. The CDR3 DNA reads TGTGCCAGCTCATCTTCCCAGGGGATTGGCGGGGAGCTGTTTTTT. The full variable domain, rest sourced from reference TRBV18 and TRBJ2-2, is NAGVMQNPRHLVRRRGQEARLRCSPMKGHSHVYWYRQLPEEGLKFMVYLQKENIIDESGMPKERFSAEFPKEGPSILRIQQVVRGDSAAYFCASSSSQGIGGELFFGEGSRLTVL.

This clone occurred a few times. The V call is TRBV5-4, the J call TRBJ2-1; D is possibly TRBD2 (6 bases). This CDR3 is built from 15 residues. Trimming took off 0 bases at V and 2 bases at J, with 9 bases between the two ends. Germline CDR1 SGHNT, CDR2 YYREEE (reference sequence). CDR3 region: CASSLEGGTYNEQFF. The CDR3 DNA reads as TGTGCCAGCAGCTTGGAGGGAGGAACCTACAATGAGCAGTTCTTC.

The chain combines TRBV24-1 with TRBJ2-3; TRBD1 is a possible D gene (8 bases). The germline V and J ends were trimmed by 7 bases and 5 bases, with 21 bases remaining between them. Germline CDR1 KGHDR, CDR2 SFDVKD. This CDR3 has 16 residues. Here the CDR3 DNA reads TGTGCCACCAGCACCCCCGGACAGGGAGGGCGAGATACGCAGTATTTT. Its translation is CATSTPGQGGRDTQYF.

The V gene is TRBV2, the J gene TRBJ1-2; D remains ambiguous. Germline CDR1 reads SNHLY; CDR2 reads FYNNEI. The CDR3 loop spans 16 amino acids. Trimming removed 1 base from V and 4 bases from J, with 16 bases in between. CDR3 in DNA: TGTGCCAGCAGTGAAGGGCCGGCTATGATTTCCTATGGCTACACCTTC. It translates to CASSEGPAMISYGYTF.

V is TRBV25-1 and J is TRBJ1-6, with D maybe TRBD1 (5 bases). V lost 6 bases and J 7 bases, leaving 13 bases between the germline ends. This CDR3 is 14 amino acids long. Germline CDR1 is MGHDK and CDR2 is SYGVNS. The CDR3 sequence is CASRGDPGNSPLHF. CDR3 sequence (DNA): TGTGCCAGCAGAGGGGACCCTGGCAATTCACCCCTCCACTTT.

CDR3 loop: CASRTTGSDGYTF. CDR3 coding DNA: TGTGCCAGCAGAACGACAGGGAGTGATGGCTACACCTTC. The chain joins TRBV2 to TRBJ1-2, with 7 nucleotides matching TRBD1. The CDR3 loop spans 13 amino acids. The germline V gene encodes CDR1 SNHLY and CDR2 FYNNEI. Losses at the gene ends were 6 bases for V and 6 bases for J; bases not matched to a gene: 7.

The V call is TRBV24-1, the J call TRBJ1-2, with D perhaps matching TRBD1 (6 bases). The germline gives CDR1 KGHDR, CDR2 SFDVKD. The CDR3 is made up of 13 amino acids. V dropped 5 bases and J dropped 3 bases, with 9 bases sitting between them. The CDR3 DNA reads TGTGCCACCAGTGCAGGGGCGCACTATGGCTACACCTTC. It codes for CATSAGAHYGYTF.

This chain links TRBV7-2 with TRBJ2-5; 10 bases align to TRBD2. The V segment lost 5 bases and the J segment 0 bases; nucleotides outside the gene matches: 6. The CDR3 spans 16 residues. Germline V lookup: CDR1 SGHTA, CDR2 FQGNSA. CDR3 nucleotides: TGTGCCAGCAGCCCGAAGACTAGCGGGTACCAAGAGACCCAGTACTTC. Protein sequence: CASSPKTSGYQETQYF.

CDR3 DNA: TGCGCCAGCAGCCGGACAGGGGGCACAGCCTACGAGCAGTACTTC. As protein: CASSRTGGTAYEQYF. The V and J genes are TRBV5-1 and TRBJ2-7; 11 bases fit TRBD1. CDR3 length: 15 amino acids. The junction had 5 bases not matched to a gene; V was cut back by 4 bases and J by 2 bases. From germline, CDR1 is SGHRS and CDR2 YFSETQ.

The gene calls are TRBV28 and TRBJ1-4, with TRBD1 matching 8 bases. CDR1 is MDHEN, CDR2 SYDVKM, per germline. Trimming took 5 bases from V and 0 from J; bases not matched to a gene: 8. The CDR3 extends over 17 amino acids. CDR3: CASSGQGGPATNEKLFF. CDR3 nucleotide sequence: TGTGCCAGCAGTGGACAGGGCGGACCTGCAACTAATGAAAAACTGTTTTTT.

The J gene is TRBJ1-3, the V gene TRBV9; 7 bases align to TRBD1. Trimming removed 5 bases from V and 0 bases from J; junction bases left unmatched: 5. Germline lookup yields CDR1 SGDLS and CDR2 YYNGEE. This CDR3 spans 15 amino acids. CDR3 residues: CASSGQANSGNTIYF. CDR3 DNA sequence: TGTGCCAGCAGTGGACAGGCGAACTCTGGAAACACCATATATTTT.

V and J are TRBV29-1 and TRBJ1-1, with D uncertain. Germline V gene lookup returns CDR1 SQVTM and CDR2 ANQGSEA. This CDR3 has 12 residues. V lost 6 bases and J lost 0, with 8 bases in between. CDR3 loop: CSVQPVNTEAFF. The CDR3 region has the DNA TGCAGCGTCCAGCCAGTGAACACTGAAGCTTTCTTT.

This chain uses TRBV6-5 with TRBJ2-3, with 8 bases aligning to TRBD2. The V gene end was trimmed by 4 bases and the J gene end by 4 bases; junction bases not matched to a gene: 7. The CDR3 totals 15 residues. CDR1 is MNHEY, CDR2 SVGAGI, per germline. CDR3 nucleotides: TGTGCCAGCAGTTTCGGGAGGGGTAGTGCAGATACGCAGTATTTT. Protein sequence: CASSFGRGSADTQYF.

This rearrangement joins TRBV19 to TRBJ1-2; unclear D gene. CDR3 length equals 17 residues. Germline CDR1 is LNHDA and CDR2 is SQIVND (reference sequence). With 5 bases removed from V and 1 base from J, the gap between germline ends came to 20 bases. The CDR3 sequence: CASSLQLGGEGNYGYTF. The CDR3 region has the DNA TGTGCCAGTAGTCTGCAACTGGGCGGAGAGGGTAACTATGGCTACACCTTC.

V usage is TRBV6-2 or TRBV6-3 and J usage is TRBJ2-7; no definite D call. Germline V gene data show CDR1 as MNHEY and CDR2 as SVGEGT. The CDR3 loop spans 17 amino acids. With 5 bases removed from V and 3 bases from J, the gap between germline ends came to 23 bases. The CDR3 nucleotides read TGTGCCAGCAGTCCACCCTGGGGAACCGCATACCACTACGAGCAGTACTTC. Translation gives CASSPPWGTAYHYEQYF.

The J gene is TRBJ1-2, the V gene TRBV6-5; TRBD1 is a possible D gene (5 bases). The germline V gene encodes CDR1 MNHEY and CDR2 SVGAGI. The CDR3 consists of 15 residues. Trimming left V 5 bases short and J 2 bases short, with 15 bases between. In DNA, the CDR3 is TGTGCCAGCAGTCCCCACCTCGGGGGAAACTATGGCTACACCTTC. This codes for CASSPHLGGNYGYTF.

The count of this clone is one. The V and J genes are TRBV6-5 and TRBJ2-1, with 11 positions matching TRBD1. Germline V lookup: CDR1 MNHEY, CDR2 SVGAGI. V lost 0 bases to trimming and J lost 13 bases; unmatched junction nucleotides: 11. The CDR3 is made up of 16 amino acids. CDR3 in amino acids: CASSYSRTGGSSEQFF. CDR3 in DNA: TGTGCCAGCAGTTACTCGAGGACAGGGGGCTCGTCTGAACAGTTCTTC.

This chain links TRBV4-2 with TRBJ2-1; 9 bases line up with TRBD2. The CDR3 runs 16 residues. Germline-derived CDR1 and CDR2 are LGHNA and YNFKEQ. With V trimmed by 5 bases and J by 2 bases, 7 bases remained unmatched. The CDR3 DNA sequence: TGTGCCAGCAGCTTCCGGGCGGGGGGGCCCTACAATGAGCAGTTCTTC. Translating gives CASSFRAGGPYNEQFF.

This clone was seen a handful of times. CDR3 coding DNA: TGTGCCATCAGGTCCGGGACTAGCGGACGCACAGATACGCAGTATTTT. Encoded protein: CAIRSGTSGRTDTQYF. The rearrangement joins TRBV10-3 to TRBJ2-3; TRBD2 aligns across 11 bases. CDR3 size: 16 residues. Germline CDR1 and CDR2: ENHRY and SYGVKD. The ends lost 6 bases at V and 1 base at J; junction bases unmatched: 6.